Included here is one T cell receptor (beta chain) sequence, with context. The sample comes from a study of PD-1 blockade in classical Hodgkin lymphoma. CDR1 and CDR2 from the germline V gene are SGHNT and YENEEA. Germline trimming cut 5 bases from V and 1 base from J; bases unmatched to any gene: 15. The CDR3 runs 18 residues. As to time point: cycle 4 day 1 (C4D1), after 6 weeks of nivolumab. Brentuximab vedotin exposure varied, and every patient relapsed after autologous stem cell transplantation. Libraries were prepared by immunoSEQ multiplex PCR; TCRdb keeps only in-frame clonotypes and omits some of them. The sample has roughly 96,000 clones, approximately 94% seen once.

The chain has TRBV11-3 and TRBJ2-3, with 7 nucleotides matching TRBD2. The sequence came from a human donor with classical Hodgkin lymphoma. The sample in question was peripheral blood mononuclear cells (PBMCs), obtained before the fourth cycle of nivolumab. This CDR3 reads CASSPRGGSLLGTDTQYF. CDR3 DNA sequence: TGTGCCAGCAGCCCCCGGGGAGGGAGTCTACTCGGCACAGATACGCAGTATTTT. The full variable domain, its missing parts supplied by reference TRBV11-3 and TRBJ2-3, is EAGVVQSPRYKIIEKKQPVAFWCNPISGHNTLYWYLQNLGQGPELLIRYENEEAVDDSQLPKDRFSAERLKGVDSTLKIQPAELGDSAVYLCASSPRGGSLLGTDTQYFGPGTRLTVL.